This T cell receptor (beta chain) is from a study of T-cell reconstitution after alpha-beta-depleted transplantation in children (dated by TCRdb to the mid-2010s). In the study overall: The study quantitatively tracked T-cell immune reconstitution after TCRalphabeta/CD19-depleted allogeneic hematopoietic cell transplantation in children using TCR repertoire profiling.

What this sample's treatment or condition label stands for: allogeneic hematopoietic cell transplantation with graft depleted of TCRalphabeta T cells and CD19 B cells. TCRalphabeta/CD19-depleted allogeneic hematopoietic cell grafts were given to the transplant recipients, all of whom were children. Remarks on this clonotype: Its antigen remains unidentified. No qualities accompany the bases; no much larger clone lies one base away.

Here is what the overall study found, with its caveats: Over subsequent months, a decline in hyperexpanded clone frequencies was noted, and after one year, T-cell counts and TCRbeta diversity were mostly ascribed to newly produced T cells. In some patients, high TCRbeta diversity at day 60 was attributed to recipient T cells and intrathymic progenitors that had survived conditioning. About two months after transplant, the apparently early recovery of alphabetaT-cell counts reportedly depended on just several hundred clones that had expanded rapidly and came from non-depleted graft cells.

The library was built by means of PCR. The data were produced on an Illumina HiSeq 2500. TCR library preparation used molecular barcoding, with unique molecular identifiers applied to normalize quantification of the TCRbeta repertoire. The public sequencing data were trimmed at Q25 with fastp and processed into clonotypes with MiXCR by TCRdb, which kept only in-frame beta chains. Every CDR3 protein is listed once, alongside the most common genes and DNA of its rows. The sample data list roughly 570,000 distinct CDR3 sequences, and more than 20% of these were observed just once. Of the sample, under 45% falls within the top ten clones. Sequences were derived from PBMCs, sampled before TCRalphabeta/CD19-depleted stem cell transplant. The receptor was derived from a boy younger than two with Wiskott-Aldrich syndrome, due to receive a stem cell transplant.

Here the CDR3 is given as CSARIAGTQETQYF. The DNA sequence is TGCAGTGCTAGAATAGCGGGGACCCAAGAGACCCAGTACTTC. In this chain, TRBV20-1 is recombined with TRBJ2-5; 8 nucleotides in the junction match TRBD2. V loses 2 bases at its end and J loses 1 base; junction bases beyond the gene matches: 3. The CDR3 goes from the cysteine to the phenylalanine over 14 residues. CDR3 DNA only is kept here, 42 bases in frame from base 1. For CDR1 and CDR2, the germline V gene (reference sequence) lists DFQATT and SNEGSKA.